This T cell receptor (beta chain) emerged from a study of shared clonotypes between healthy human individuals. V was clipped by 5 bases and J by 8 bases, with 10 bases between them. This CDR3 contains 12 residues. The germline V gene encodes CDR1 SNHLY and CDR2 FYNNEI. The data were produced by immunoSEQ multiplex PCR, yet TCRdb's version contains in-frame clones alone and is incomplete. The table shows about 2 million clones, with about 95% occurring only once. Positive CCR7 selection of CD45RO-negative cells yielded the naive CD8 cells, and terminally differentiated effector memory CD45RA+ cells were excluded.

V gene TRBV2 combines with J gene TRBJ2-1; D gene uncertain. The source is a man aged 18 to 30 in good health. The material sequenced was naive CD8+ T cells sorted from blood. The CDR3 region is CASSLVGHEQFF. The DNA of the CDR3 is TGTGCCAGCAGTCTGGTCGGTCATGAGCAGTTCTTC.